This TCR beta chain stems from a study of blood T cell repertoires in COVID-19. In the study overall: Nucleic acid was either cDNA or gDNA, and it came from T cells, B-cell-depleted T cells, or PBMCs.

Authors' data handling: Cell counts per sample came from amplifying reference gene primers. Some clones are missing from TCRdb's copy, which holds only in-frame ones; the method was immunoSEQ multiplex PCR. That table furnishes V, J and clone size, whereas the DNA furnished D and trimming. The sample lists approximately 250,000 clones; 75% to 95% were seen once. The table lists this clone with a count of one. The TCR originated in a man aged 35 to 55 who had been exposed to COVID-19. The sample consisted of PBMCs or T cells enriched from blood (not recorded which).

The CDR3 DNA sequence: TGTGCCAGCCTGCCGGGGGGGGCTGGTACGCAGTATTTT. It encodes CASLPGGAGTQYF. The J gene is TRBJ2-3, the V gene TRBV12-3 or TRBV12-4; TRBD2 matches 8 bases. The CDR3 loop spans 13 amino acids. The trim removed 8 bases at V and 8 bases at J, leaving 9 bases unmatched.